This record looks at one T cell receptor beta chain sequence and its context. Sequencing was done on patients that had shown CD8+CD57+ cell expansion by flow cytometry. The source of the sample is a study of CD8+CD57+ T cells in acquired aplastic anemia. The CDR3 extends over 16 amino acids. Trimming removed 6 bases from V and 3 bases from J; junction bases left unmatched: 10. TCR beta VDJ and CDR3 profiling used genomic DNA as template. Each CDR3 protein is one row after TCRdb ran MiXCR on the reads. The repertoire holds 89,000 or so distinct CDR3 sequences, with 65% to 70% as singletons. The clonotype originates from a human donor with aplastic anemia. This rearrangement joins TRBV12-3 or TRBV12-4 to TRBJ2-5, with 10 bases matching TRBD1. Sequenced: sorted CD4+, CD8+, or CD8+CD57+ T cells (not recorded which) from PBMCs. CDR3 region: CASSVGTGVMEETQYF. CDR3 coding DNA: TGTGCCAGCAGCGTGGGGACAGGGGTCATGGAAGAGACCCAGTACTTC.